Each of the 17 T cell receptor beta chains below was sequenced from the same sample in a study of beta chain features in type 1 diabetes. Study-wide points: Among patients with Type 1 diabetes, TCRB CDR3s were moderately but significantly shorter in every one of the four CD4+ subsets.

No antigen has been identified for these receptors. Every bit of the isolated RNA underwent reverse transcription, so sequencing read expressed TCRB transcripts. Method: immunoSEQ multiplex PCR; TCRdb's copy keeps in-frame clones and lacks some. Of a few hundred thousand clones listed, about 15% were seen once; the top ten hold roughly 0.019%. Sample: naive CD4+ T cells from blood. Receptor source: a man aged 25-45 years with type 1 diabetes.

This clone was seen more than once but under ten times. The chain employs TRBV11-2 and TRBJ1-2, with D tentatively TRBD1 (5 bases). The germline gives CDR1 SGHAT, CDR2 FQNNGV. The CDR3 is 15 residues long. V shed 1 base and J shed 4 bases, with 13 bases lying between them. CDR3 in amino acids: CASSLGFREGYGYTF. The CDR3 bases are TGTGCCAGCAGCTTAGGTTTCAGGGAGGGCTATGGCTACACCTTC.

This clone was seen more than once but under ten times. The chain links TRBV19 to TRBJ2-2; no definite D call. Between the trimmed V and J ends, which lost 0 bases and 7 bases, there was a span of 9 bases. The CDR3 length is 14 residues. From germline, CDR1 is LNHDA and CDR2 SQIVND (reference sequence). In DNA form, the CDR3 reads TGTGCCAGTAGTATAGATCGAGGTAACGGGGAGCTGTTTTTT. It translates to CASSIDRGNGELFF.

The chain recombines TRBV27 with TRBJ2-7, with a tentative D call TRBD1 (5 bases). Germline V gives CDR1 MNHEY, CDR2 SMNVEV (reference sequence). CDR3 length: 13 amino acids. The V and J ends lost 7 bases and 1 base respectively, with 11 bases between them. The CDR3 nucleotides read TGTGCCAGCAACCCAAGGGGATCCTACGAGCAGTACTTC. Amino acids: CASNPRGSYEQYF.

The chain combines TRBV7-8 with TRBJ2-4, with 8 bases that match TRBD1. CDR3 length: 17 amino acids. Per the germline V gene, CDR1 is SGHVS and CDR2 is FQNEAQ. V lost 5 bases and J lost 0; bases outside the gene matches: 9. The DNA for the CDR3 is TGTGCCAGCAGCCTAAGACAGGGGAACGTAGCCAAAAACATTCAGTACTTC. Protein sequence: CASSLRQGNVAKNIQYF.

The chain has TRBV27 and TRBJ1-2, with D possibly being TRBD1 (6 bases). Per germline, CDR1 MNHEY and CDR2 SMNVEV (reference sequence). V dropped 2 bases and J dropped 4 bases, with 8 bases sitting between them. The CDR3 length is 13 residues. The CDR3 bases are TGTGCCAGCAGTTTACAGGGGTCCTATGGCTACACCTTC. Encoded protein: CASSLQGSYGYTF.

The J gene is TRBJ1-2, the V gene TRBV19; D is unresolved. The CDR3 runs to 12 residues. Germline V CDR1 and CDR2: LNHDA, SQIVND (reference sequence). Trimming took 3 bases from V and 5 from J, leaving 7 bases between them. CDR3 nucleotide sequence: TGTGCCAGTAGTATGGAGGGTTATGGCTACACCTTC. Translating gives CASSMEGYGYTF.

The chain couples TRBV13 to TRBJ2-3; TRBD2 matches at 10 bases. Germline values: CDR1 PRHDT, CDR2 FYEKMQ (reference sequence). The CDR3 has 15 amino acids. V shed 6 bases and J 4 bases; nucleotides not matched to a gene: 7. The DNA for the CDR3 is TGTGCCAGCAGTCCGGGACTAGCGAAAGCAGATACGCAGTATTTT. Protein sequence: CASSPGLAKADTQYF. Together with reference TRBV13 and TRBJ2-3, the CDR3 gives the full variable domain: AAGVIQSPRHLIKEKRETATLKCYPIPRHDTVYWYQQGPGQDPQFLISFYEKMQSDKGSIPDRFSAQQFSDYHSELNMSSLELGDSALYFCASSPGLAKADTQYFGPGTRLTVL.

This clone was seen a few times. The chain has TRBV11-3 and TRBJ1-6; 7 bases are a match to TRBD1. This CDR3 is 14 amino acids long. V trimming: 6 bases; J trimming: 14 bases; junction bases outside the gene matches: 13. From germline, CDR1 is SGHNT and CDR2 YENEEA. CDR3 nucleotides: TGTGCCAGCAGGCCGACAGGGCCCAGGTTGTCCCTCCACTTT. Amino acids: CASRPTGPRLSLHF.

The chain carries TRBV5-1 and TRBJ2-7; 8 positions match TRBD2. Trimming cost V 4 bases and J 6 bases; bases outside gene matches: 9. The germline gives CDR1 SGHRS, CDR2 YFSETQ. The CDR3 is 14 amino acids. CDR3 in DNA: TGCGCCAGCAGCCCGGGAGGGTCCCCTAGCGAGCAGTACTTC. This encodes CASSPGGSPSEQYF.

The CDR3 DNA is TGCGCCAGCAGCCCGGACAGCCCGGGACTAACAGATACGCAGTATTTT. It yields the protein CASSPDSPGLTDTQYF. The chain is built from TRBV5-1 and TRBJ2-3; D possibly corresponds to TRBD2 (7 bases). This CDR3 has 16 residues. Looked up from germline, CDR1 is SGHRS and CDR2 is YFSETQ. V lost 4 bases and J 3 bases, leaving 18 bases between the germline ends.

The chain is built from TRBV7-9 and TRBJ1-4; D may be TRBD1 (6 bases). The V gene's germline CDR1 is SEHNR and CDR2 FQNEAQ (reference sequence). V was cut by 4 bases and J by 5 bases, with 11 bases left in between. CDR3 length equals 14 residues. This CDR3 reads CASSYRTDNEKLFF. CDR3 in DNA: TGTGCCAGCAGCTACCGGACAGACAATGAAAAACTGTTTTTT.

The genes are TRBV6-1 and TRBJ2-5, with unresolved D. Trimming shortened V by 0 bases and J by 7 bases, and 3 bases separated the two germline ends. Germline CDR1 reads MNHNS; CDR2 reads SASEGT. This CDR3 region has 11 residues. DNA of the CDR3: TGTGCCAGCAGTGAAGCCGGGACCCAGTACTTC. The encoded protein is CASSEAGTQYF.

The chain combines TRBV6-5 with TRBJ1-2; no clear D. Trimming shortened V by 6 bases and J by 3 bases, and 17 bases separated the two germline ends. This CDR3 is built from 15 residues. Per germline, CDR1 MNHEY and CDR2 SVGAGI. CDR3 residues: CASRTRAGDDYGYTF. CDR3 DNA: TGTGCCAGCAGGACTCGCGCCGGGGATGACTATGGCTACACCTTC.

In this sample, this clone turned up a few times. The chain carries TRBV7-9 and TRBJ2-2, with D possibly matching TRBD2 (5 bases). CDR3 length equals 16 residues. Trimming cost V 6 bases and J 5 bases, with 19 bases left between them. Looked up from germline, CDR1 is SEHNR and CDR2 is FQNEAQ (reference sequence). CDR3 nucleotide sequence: TGTGCCAGCAGGCCTCCCGAGGGAGCGGCTACCGGGGAGCTGTTTTTT. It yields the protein CASRPPEGAATGELFF.

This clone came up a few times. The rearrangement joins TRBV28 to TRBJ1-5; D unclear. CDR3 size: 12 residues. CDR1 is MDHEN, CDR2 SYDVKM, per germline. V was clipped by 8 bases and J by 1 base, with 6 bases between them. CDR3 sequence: CASRESNQPQHF. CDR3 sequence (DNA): TGTGCCAGCCGCGAGAGCAATCAGCCCCAGCATTTT.

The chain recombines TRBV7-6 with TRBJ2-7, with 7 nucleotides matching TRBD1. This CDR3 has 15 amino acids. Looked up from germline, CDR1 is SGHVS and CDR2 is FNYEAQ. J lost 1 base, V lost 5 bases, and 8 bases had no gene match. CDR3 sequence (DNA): TGTGCCAGCAGCCGGACCGACAGGGCTTCCTACGAGCAGTACTTC. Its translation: CASSRTDRASYEQYF.

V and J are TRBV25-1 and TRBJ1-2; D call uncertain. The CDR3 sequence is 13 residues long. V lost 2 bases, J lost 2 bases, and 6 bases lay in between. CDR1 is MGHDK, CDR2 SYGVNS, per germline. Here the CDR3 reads CASSEGQNYGYTF. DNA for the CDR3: TGTGCCAGCAGTGAAGGGCAAAACTATGGCTACACCTTC.